This TCR beta chain was found in a study of blood T cells in healthy people across ages. Looked up from germline, CDR1 is MNHNS and CDR2 is SASEGT. This CDR3 is built from 14 residues. For the second PCR, which ran for 7 to 11 cycles, a sample-barcoded 5' primer and a J-beta primer mix were used. One entry per CDR3 protein, called by TCRdb with MiXCR from the 5' RACE reads. The data show over 750,000 distinct CDR3 sequences, roughly 25% seen once. The same data also contributed to another study, on T cells of mothers and their children.

The V and J genes are TRBV6-1 and TRBJ2-5; maybe TRBD2 (5 bases). The DNA end is more similar to TRBJ2-1, so the J call may be wrong. This clonotype originated in a boy between 10 and 17 years old in good health. The specimen sequenced was blood. The DNA of the CDR3 is TGTGCCAGCAGTGAGAGGCTCCCTGGAGGTGAGCAGTTCTTC. Translating gives CASSERLPGGEQFF.